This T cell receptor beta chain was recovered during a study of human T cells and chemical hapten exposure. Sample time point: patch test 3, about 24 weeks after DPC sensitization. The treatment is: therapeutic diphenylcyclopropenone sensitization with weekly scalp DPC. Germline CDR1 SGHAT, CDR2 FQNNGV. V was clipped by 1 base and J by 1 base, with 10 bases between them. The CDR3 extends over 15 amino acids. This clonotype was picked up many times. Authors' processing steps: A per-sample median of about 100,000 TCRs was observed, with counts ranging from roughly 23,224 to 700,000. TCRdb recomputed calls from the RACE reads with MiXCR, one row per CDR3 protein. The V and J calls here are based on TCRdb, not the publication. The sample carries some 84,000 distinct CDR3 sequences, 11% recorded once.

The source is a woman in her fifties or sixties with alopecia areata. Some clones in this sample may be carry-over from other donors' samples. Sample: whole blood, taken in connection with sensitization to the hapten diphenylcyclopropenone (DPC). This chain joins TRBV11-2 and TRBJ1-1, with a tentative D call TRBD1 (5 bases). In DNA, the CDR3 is TGTGCCAGCAGCTTAGTCCGACAGACGAACACTGAAGCTTTCTTT. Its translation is CASSLVRQTNTEAFF.